This record looks at one T cell receptor beta chain sequence and its context. What it binds is unknown. The entire patient cohort was treatment-naive prior to thyroid surgery. The data originate from a study of metastatic and nonmetastatic thyroid tumors. As for the study in general: From malignant and benign thyroid patients, repertoires in blood and in tumor or nodule tissue were compared.

Trimming took 6 bases from V and 6 from J; bases not matched to a gene: 10. This CDR3 has 15 amino acids. TCRdb reprocessed the PCR reads using MiXCR. The top ten hold over 10% of the sample, which has approximately 70,000 clones, 18% seen once. Study observations and caveats: Compared with benign nodules, malignant thyroid tumors were reported to have significantly higher TCR beta diversity in both blood and tumor.

The sample consisted of blood. V gene TRBV12-3 or TRBV12-4 combines with J gene TRBJ2-2; 7 nucleotides match TRBD1. This sequence originates from a female donor with papillary thyroid cancer or a benign thyroid nodule (not recorded which). Some clones in this sample may be carry-over from other donors' samples. The CDR3 bases are TGTGCCAGCAGGAACCGGGACAGAGGCGCCGGGGAGCTGTTTTTT. It yields the protein CASRNRDRGAGELFF.